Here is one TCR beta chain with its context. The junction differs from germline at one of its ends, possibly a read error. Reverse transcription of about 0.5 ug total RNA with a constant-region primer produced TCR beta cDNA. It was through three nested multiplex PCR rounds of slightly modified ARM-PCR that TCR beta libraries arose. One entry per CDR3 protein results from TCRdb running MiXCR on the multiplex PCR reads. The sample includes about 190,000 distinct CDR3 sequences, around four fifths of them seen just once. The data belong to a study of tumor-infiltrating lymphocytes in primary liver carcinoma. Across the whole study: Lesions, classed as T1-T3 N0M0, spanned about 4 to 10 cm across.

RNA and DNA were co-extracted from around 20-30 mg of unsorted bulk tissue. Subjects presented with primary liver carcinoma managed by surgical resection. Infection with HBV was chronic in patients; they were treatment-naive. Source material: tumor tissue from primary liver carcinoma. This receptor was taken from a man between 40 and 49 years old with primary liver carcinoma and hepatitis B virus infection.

CDR3 in amino acids: CSSSLSRTGSYEQYF. Written as DNA, the CDR3 is TGTTCCAGCAGTTTATCCCGGACAGGGAGCTACGAGCAGTACTTC. This sequence joins TRBV28 and TRBJ2-7; 8 positions match TRBD1. This CDR3 has 15 amino acids. Looked up from germline, CDR1 is MDHEN and CDR2 is SYDVKM.